This T cell receptor beta chain was profiled in a study of blood T cell repertoires in COVID-19. At the level of the study: T cells, B-cell-depleted T cells, or PBMCs provided the cDNA or gDNA that served as material.

The germline V gene encodes CDR1 SGHTA and CDR2 FQGTGA. The CDR3 sequence is 13 residues long. Trimming stripped 2 bases from V and 1 base from J, with 5 bases between. Participant ages covered about 18 to 95 years across about two dozen US areas. Membership in each cohort depended on participant-reported clinical history. Recovered participants had two consecutive negative NP/OP PCR tests, healthcare professional clearance, or symptom resolution. Libraries were prepared by immunoSEQ multiplex PCR; TCRdb keeps only in-frame clonotypes and omits some of them. The sample records around 210,000 clones, 89% being singletons.

The chain carries TRBV7-3 and TRBJ2-5; D is undetermined. Source material: PBMCs or T cells enriched from blood (not recorded which). The sequence was collected from a woman aged 18-29 years who had recovered from COVID-19. CDR3 sequence reads: CASSLYSQETQYF. The CDR3 DNA is TGTGCCAGCAGCTTATACTCCCAAGAGACCCAGTACTTC.